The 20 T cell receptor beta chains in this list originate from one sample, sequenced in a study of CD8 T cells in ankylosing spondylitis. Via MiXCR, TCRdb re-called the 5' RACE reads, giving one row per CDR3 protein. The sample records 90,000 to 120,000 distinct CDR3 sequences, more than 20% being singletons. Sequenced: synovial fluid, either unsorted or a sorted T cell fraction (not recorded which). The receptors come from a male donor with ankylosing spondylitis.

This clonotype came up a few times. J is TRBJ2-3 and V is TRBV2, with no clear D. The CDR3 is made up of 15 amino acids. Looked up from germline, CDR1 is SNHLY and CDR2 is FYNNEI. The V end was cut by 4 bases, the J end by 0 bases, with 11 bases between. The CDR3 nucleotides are TGTGCCAGCAGTGTTGGACCTTACAGCACAGATACGCAGTATTTT. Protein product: CASSVGPYSTDTQYF.

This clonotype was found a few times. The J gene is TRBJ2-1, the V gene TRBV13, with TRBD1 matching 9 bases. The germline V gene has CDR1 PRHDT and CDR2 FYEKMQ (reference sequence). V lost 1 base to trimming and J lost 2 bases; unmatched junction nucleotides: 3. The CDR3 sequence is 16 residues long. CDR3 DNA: TGTGCCAGCAGCTTAGTAGGGACAGGGACCTACAATGAGCAGTTCTTC. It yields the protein CASSLVGTGTYNEQFF.

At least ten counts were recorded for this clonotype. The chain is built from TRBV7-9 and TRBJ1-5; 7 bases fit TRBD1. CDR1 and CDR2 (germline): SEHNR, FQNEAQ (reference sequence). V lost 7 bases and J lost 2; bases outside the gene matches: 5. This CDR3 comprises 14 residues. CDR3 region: CASTGQEGNQPQHF. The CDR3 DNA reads TGTGCCAGCACCGGACAGGAGGGCAATCAGCCCCAGCATTTT.

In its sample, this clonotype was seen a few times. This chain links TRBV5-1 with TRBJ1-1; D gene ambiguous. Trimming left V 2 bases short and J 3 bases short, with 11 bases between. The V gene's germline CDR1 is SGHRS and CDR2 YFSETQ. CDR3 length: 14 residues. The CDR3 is CASSFGFEDTEAFF. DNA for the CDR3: TGCGCCAGCAGCTTTGGGTTTGAGGACACTGAAGCTTTCTTT.

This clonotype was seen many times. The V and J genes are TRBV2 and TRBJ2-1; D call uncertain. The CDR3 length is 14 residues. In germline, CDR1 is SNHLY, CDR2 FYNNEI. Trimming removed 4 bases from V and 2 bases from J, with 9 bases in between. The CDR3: CASSVDPTYNEQFF. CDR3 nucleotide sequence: TGTGCCAGCAGTGTGGACCCGACCTACAATGAGCAGTTCTTC.

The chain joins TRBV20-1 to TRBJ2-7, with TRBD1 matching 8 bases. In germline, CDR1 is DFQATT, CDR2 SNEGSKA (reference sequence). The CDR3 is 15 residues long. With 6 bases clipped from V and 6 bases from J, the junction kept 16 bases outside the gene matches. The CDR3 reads CSAPDRDDGVGEQYF. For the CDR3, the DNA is TGCAGTGCCCCGGACAGGGATGATGGAGTGGGCGAGCAGTACTTC.

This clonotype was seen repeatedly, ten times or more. The CDR3 coding sequence is TGCGCCAGCAGCTTGGGGGGACAGACTAGCAATCAGCCCCAGCATTTT. Encoded protein: CASSLGGQTSNQPQHF. The chain has TRBV5-1 and TRBJ1-5; TRBD1 matches 7 bases. Germline assignment: CDR1 SGHRS and CDR2 YFSETQ. This CDR3 has 16 amino acids. J lost 0 bases, V lost 0 bases, and 3 bases had no gene match.

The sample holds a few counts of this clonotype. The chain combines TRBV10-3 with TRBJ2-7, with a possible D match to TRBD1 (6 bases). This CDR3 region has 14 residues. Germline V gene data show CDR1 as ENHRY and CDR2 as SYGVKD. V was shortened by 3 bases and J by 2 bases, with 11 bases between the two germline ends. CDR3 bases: TGTGCCATCAGTGATATACAGGGCGCCTACGAGCAGTACTTC. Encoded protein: CAISDIQGAYEQYF.

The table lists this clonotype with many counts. The CDR3: CASSVGTQGAAYGYTF. Written as DNA, the CDR3 is TGTGCCAGCAGCGTGGGAACACAGGGGGCTGCCTATGGCTACACCTTC. The genes are TRBV9 and TRBJ1-2; 9 bases agree with TRBD1. Trimming took 2 bases from V and 4 from J; bases not matched to a gene: 9. CDR3 length equals 16 residues. The germline CDR1 and CDR2 sequences are SGDLS and YYNGEE.

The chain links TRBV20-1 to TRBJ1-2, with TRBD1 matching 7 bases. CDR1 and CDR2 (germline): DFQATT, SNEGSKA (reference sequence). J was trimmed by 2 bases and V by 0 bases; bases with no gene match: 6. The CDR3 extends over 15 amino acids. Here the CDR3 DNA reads TGCAGTGCTAGAGATACGGGGGACAGCAACTATGGCTACACCTTC. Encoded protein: CSARDTGDSNYGYTF.

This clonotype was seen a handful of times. CDR3 in amino acids: CASSLRRQDIERGYTF. DNA for the CDR3: TGTGCCAGCAGCTTACGTCGACAGGATATTGAACGTGGCTACACCTTC. The chain recombines TRBV7-2 with TRBJ1-2, with a weak D call TRBD1 (6 bases). The germline V gene encodes CDR1 SGHTA and CDR2 FQGNSA. The CDR3 runs 16 residues. Trimming removed 2 bases at V and 7 bases at J, with 20 bases between.

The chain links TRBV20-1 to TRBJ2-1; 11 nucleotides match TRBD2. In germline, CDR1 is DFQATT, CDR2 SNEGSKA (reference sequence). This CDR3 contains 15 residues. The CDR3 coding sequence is TGCAGCGCGCAGAGACTAGCGGGAACCTACAATGAGCAGTTCTTC. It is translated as CSAQRLAGTYNEQFF.

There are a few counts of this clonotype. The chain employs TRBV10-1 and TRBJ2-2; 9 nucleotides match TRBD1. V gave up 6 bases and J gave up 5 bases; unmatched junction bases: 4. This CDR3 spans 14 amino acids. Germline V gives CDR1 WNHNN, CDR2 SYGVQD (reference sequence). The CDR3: CASRDRGRTGELFF. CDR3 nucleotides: TGCGCCAGCAGGGACAGGGGACGGACCGGGGAGCTGTTTTTT.

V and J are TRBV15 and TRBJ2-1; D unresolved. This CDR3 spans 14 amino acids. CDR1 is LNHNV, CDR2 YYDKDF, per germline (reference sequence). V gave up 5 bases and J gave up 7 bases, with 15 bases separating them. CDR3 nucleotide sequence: TGTGCCACCAGCCCTGATCGGCTCACAAATGAGCAGTTCTTC. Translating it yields CATSPDRLTNEQFF.

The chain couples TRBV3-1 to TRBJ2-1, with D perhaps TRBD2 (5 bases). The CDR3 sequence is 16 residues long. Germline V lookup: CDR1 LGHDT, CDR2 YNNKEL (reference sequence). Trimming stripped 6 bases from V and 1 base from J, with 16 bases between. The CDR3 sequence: CASRRKSGTSYNEQFF. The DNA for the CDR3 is TGTGCCAGCAGAAGAAAGAGCGGTACGTCCTACAATGAGCAGTTCTTC.

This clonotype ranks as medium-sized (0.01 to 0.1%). Written as DNA, the CDR3 is TGTGCCAGCAGCTTAGGGGCGAACACCGGGGAGCTGTTTTTT. It codes for CASSLGANTGELFF. The J gene is TRBJ2-2, the V gene TRBV7-2, with D hard to call. V was clipped by 1 base and J by 0 bases, with 3 bases between them. CDR1 is SGHTA and CDR2 is FQGNSA in the germline V gene. This CDR3 region has 14 residues.

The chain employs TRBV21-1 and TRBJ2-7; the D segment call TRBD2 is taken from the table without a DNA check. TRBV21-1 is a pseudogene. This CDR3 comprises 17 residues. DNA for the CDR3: TGTGCCAGCAGCAAAGTAGTGCGGCTAGCGTATTCCTACGAGCAGTACTTC. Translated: CASSKVVRLAYSYEQYF.

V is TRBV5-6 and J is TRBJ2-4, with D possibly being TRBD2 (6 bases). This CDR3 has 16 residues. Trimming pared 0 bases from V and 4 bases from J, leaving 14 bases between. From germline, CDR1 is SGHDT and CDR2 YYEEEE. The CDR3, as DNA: TGTGCCAGCAGCTTGGTGAAGGGAGGACTTAAAAACATTCAGTACTTC. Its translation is CASSLVKGGLKNIQYF.

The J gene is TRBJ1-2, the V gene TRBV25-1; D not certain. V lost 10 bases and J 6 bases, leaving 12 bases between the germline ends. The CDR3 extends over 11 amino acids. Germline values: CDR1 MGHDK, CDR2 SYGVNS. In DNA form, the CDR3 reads TGTGCCACCCCCCAGGAGGATGGCTACACCTTC. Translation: CATPQEDGYTF.

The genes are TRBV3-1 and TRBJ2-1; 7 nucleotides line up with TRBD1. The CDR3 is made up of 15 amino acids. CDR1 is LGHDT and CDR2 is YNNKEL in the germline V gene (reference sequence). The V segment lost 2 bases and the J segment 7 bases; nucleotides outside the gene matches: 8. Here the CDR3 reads CASSQFPQGVNEQFF. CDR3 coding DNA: TGTGCCAGCAGCCAATTTCCCCAGGGGGTAAATGAGCAGTTCTTC.